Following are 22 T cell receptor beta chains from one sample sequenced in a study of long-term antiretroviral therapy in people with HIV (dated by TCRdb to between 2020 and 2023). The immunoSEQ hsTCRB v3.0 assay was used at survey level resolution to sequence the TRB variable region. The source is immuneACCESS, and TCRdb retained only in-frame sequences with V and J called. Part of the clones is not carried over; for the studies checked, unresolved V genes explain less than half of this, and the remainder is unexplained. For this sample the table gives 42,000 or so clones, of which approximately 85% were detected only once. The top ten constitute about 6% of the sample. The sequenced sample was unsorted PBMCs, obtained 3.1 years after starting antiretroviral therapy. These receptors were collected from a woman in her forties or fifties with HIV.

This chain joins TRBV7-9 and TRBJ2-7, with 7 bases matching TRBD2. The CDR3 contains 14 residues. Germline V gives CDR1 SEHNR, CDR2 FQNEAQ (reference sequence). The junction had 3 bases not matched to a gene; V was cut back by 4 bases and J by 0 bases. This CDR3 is CASSSSGGSYEQYF. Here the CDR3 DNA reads TGTGCCAGCAGCTCCTCGGGGGGCTCCTACGAGCAGTACTTC.

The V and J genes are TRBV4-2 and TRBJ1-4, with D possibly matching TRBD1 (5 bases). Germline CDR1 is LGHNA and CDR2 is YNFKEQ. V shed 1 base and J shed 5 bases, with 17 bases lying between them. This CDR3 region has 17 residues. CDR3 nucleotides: TGTGCCAGCAGCCAAGTCTCCCCCGGGACGGAAAATGAAAAACTGTTTTTT. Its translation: CASSQVSPGTENEKLFF.

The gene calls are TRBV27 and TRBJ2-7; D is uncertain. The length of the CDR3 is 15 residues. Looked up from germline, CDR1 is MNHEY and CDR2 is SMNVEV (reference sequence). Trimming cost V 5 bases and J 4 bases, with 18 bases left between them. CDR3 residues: CASSGDLSAVYEQYF. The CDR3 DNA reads TGTGCCAGCAGTGGAGATCTAAGCGCGGTATACGAGCAGTACTTC.

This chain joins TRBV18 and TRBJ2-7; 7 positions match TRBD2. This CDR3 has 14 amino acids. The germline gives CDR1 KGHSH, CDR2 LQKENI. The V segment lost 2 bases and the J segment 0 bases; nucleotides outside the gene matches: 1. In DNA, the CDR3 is TGTGCCAGCTCACCAGGGAGGGACTCCTACGAGCAGTACTTC. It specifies CASSPGRDSYEQYF.

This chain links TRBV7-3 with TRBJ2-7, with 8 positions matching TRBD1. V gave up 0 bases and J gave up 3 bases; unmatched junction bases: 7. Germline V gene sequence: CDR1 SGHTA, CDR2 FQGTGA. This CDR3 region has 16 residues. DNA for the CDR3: TGTGCCAGCAGCTTAACTCCGGGGACAGGTGGCTACGAGCAGTACTTC. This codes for CASSLTPGTGGYEQYF.

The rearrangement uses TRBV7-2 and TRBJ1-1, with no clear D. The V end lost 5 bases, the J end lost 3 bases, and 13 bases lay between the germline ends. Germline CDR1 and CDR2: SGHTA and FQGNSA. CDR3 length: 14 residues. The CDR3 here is CASSPRTQYTEAFF. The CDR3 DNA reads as TGTGCCAGCAGCCCAAGGACTCAGTACACTGAAGCTTTCTTT. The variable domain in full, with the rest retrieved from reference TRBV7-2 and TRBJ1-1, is GAGVSQSPSNKVTEKGKDVELRCDPISGHTALYWYRQSLGQGLEFLIYFQGNSAPDKSGLPSDRFSAERTGGSVSTLTIQRTQQEDSAVYLCASSPRTQYTEAFFGQGTRLTVV.

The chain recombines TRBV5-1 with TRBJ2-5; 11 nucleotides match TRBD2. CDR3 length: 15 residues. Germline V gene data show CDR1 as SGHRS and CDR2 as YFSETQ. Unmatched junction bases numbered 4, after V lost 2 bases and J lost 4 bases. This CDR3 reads CASSFLAGGTETQYF. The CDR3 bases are TGCGCCAGCAGCTTTCTAGCGGGGGGAACAGAGACCCAGTACTTC.

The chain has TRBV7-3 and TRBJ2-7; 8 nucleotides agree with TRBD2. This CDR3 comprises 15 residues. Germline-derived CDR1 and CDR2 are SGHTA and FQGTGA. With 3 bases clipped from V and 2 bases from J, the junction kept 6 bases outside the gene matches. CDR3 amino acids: CASSFSGGLTYEQYF. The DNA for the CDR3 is TGTGCCAGCAGCTTCAGCGGGGGCCTTACCTACGAGCAGTACTTC.

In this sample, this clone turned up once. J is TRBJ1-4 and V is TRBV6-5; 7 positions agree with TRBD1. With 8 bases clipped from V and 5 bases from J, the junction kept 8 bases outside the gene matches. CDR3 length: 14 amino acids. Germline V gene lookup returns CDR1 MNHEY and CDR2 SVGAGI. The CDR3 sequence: CASGPGTVNEKLFF. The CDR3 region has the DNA TGTGCCAGCGGCCCCGGGACAGTAAATGAAAAACTGTTTTTT.

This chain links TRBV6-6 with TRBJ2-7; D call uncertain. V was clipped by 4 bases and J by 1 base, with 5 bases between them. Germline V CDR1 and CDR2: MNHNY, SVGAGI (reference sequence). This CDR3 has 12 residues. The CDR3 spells CASSFGSYEQYF. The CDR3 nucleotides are TGTGCCAGCAGTTTTGGTTCCTACGAGCAGTACTTC.

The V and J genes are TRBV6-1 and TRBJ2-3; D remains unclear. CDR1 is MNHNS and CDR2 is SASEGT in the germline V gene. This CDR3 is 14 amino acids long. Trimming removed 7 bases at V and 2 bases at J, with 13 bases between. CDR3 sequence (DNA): TGTGCCAGCACTCGGGTTTCCTCCACAGATACGCAGTATTTT. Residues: CASTRVSSTDTQYF.

CDR3 protein: CASSLGTGGGNEQFF. Here the CDR3 DNA reads TGTGCCAGCAGCTTGGGAACAGGGGGAGGAAATGAGCAGTTCTTC. V and J are TRBV11-2 and TRBJ2-1; 8 nucleotides match TRBD1. The CDR3 spans 15 residues. Per germline, CDR1 SGHAT and CDR2 FQNNGV. V was pared by 3 bases and J by 7 bases, with 8 bases of the junction left unmatched.

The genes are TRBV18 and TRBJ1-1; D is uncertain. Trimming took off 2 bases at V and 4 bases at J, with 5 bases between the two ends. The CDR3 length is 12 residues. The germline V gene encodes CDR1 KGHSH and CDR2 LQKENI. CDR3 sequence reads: CASSPGITEAFF. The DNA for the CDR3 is TGTGCCAGCTCACCAGGGATCACTGAAGCTTTCTTT.

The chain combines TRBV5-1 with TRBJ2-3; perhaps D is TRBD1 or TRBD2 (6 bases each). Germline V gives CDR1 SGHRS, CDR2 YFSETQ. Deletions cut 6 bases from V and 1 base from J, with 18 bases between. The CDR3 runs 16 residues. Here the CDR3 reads CASTSFGGGGTDTQYF. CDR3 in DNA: TGCGCCAGCACCTCGTTTGGGGGCGGGGGCACAGATACGCAGTATTTT.

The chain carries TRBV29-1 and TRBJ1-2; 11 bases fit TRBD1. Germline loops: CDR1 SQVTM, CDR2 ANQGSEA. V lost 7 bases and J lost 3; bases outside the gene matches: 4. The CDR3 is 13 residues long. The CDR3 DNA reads TGCAGCGCCGGACAGGGGGCGTACTATGGCTACACCTTC. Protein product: CSAGQGAYYGYTF. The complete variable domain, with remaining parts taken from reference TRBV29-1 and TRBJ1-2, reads SAVISQKPSRDICQRGTSLTIQCQVDSQVTMMFWYRQQPGQSLTLIATANQGSEATYESGFVIDKFPISRPNLTFSTLTVSNMSPEDSSIYLCSAGQGAYYGYTFGSGTRLTVV.

The CDR3 DNA sequence: TGTGCCAGCAGCTTAGCGAGGGGAAACAATTCACCCCTCCACTTT. It yields the protein CASSLARGNNSPLHF. The rearrangement joins TRBV7-9 to TRBJ1-6, with D tentatively TRBD1 (5 bases). Trimming took off 0 bases at V and 7 bases at J, with 10 bases between the two ends. CDR1 and CDR2 from the germline V gene are SEHNR and FQNEAQ (reference sequence). The length of the CDR3 is 15 residues.

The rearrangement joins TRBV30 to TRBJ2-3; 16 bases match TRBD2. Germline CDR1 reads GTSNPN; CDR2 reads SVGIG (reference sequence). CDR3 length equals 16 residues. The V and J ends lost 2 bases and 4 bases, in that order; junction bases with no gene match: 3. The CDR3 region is CAWSSGLAGGPDTQYF. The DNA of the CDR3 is TGTGCCTGGAGTTCGGGACTAGCGGGGGGGCCAGATACGCAGTATTTT.

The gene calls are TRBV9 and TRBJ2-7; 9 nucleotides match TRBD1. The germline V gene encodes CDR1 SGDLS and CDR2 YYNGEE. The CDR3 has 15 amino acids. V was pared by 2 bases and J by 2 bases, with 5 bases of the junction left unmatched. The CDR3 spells CASSVGTGPTYEQYF. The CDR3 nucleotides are TGTGCCAGCAGCGTGGGGACAGGGCCCACCTACGAGCAGTACTTC. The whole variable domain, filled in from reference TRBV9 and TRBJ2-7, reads DSGVTQTPKHLITATGQRVTLRCSPRSGDLSVYWYQQSLDQGLQFLIQYYNGEERAKGNILERFSAQQFPDLHSELNLSSLELGDSALYFCASSVGTGPTYEQYFGPGTRLTVT.

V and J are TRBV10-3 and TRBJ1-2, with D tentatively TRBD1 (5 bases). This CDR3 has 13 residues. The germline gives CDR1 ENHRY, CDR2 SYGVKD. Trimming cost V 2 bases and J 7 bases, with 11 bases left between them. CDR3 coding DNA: TGTGCCATCAGTGAGGAGGGGCAGGGTGGCTACACCTTC. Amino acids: CAISEEGQGGYTF.

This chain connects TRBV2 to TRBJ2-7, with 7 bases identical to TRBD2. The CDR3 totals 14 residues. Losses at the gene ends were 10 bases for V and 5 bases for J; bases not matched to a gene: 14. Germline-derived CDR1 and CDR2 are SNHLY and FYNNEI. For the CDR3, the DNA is TGTGCCACCAAATCCGAGGCGGGGGTGAACGAGCAGTACTTC. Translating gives CATKSEAGVNEQYF.

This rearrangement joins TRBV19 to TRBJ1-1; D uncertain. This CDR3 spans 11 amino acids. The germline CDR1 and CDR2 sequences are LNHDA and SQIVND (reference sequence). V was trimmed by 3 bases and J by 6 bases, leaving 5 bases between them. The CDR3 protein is CASSMGPEAFF. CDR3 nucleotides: TGTGCCAGTAGTATGGGCCCTGAAGCTTTCTTT.

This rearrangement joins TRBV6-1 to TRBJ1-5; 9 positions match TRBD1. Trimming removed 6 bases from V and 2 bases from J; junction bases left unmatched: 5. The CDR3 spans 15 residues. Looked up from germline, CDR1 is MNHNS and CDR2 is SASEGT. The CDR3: CASREGQGGNQPQHF. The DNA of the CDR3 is TGTGCCAGCAGGGAGGGACAGGGCGGCAATCAGCCCCAGCATTTT.